This T cell receptor (beta chain) was profiled in a study of T cell responses to AZD1222 COVID-19 vaccine. There are 13 residues in the CDR3. In germline, CDR1 is MGHRA, CDR2 YSYEKL. Deletions cut 2 bases from V and 1 base from J, with 6 bases between. Assay: immunoSEQ multiplex PCR; the TCRdb copy retains only in-frame clones and omits some. This repertoire shows 150,000 to 200,000 clones, approximately 91% found once; its top ten account for less than 1.5%. The sequence derives from an adult who received the AZD1222 COVID-19 vaccine. Sequences were derived from peripheral blood, sampled 28 days after the second AZD1222 dose. The chain employs TRBV4-1 and TRBJ2-7, with D possibly being TRBD1 (5 bases). DNA of the CDR3: TGCGCCAGCAGCCAACGACAGTCCTACGAGCAGTACTTC. Translation gives CASSQRQSYEQYF.